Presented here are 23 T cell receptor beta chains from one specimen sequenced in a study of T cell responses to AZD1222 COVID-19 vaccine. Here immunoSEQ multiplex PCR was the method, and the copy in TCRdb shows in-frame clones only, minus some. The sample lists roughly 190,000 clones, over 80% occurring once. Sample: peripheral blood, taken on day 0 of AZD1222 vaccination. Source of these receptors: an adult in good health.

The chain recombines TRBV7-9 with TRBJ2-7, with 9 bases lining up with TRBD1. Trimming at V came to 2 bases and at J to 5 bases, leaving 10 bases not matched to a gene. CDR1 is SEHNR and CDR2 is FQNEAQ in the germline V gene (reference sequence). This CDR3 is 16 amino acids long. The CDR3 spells CASSLRVGTGSDEQYF. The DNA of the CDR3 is TGTGCCAGCAGCTTACGGGTCGGGACAGGGAGTGACGAGCAGTACTTC.

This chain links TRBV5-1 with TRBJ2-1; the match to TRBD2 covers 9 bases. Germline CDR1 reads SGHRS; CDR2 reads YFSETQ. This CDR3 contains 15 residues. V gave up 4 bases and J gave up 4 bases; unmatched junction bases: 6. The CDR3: CASSPGSGGYNEQFF. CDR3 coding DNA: TGCGCCAGCAGCCCGGGCAGCGGGGGGTACAATGAGCAGTTCTTC. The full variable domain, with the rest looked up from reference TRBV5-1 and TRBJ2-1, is KAGVTQTPRYLIKTRGQQVTLSCSPISGHRSVSWYQQTPGQGLQFLFEYFSETQRNKGNFPGRFSGRQFSNSRSEMNVSTLELGDSALYLCASSPGSGGYNEQFFGPGTRLTVL.

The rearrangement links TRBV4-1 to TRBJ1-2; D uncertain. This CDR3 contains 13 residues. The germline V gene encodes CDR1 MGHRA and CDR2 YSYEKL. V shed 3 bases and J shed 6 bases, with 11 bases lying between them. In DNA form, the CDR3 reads TGCGCCAGCAGCCACGGACCCACGAATGGCTACACCTTC. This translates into CASSHGPTNGYTF.

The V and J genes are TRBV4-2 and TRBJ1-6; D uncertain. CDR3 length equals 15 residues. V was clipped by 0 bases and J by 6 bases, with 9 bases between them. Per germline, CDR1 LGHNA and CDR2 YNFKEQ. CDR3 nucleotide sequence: TGTGCCAGCAGCCAAGAACCTAGAAGTAATTCACCCCTCCACTTT. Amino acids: CASSQEPRSNSPLHF.

CDR3 protein: CASSVGHGYTF. For the CDR3, the DNA is TGTGCCAGCAGTGTCGGGCATGGCTACACCTTC. The rearrangement uses TRBV7-8 and TRBJ1-2; D ambiguous. This CDR3 is 11 amino acids long. Germline V gene lookup returns CDR1 SGHVS and CDR2 FQNEAQ. V lost 6 bases to trimming and J lost 6 bases, with 8 bases between them.

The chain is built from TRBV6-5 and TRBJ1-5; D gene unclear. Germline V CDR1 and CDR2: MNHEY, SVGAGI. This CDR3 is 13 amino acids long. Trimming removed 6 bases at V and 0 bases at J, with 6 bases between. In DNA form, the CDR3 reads TGTGCCAGCAGGGAGTATAGCAATCAGCCCCAGCATTTT. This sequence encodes CASREYSNQPQHF.

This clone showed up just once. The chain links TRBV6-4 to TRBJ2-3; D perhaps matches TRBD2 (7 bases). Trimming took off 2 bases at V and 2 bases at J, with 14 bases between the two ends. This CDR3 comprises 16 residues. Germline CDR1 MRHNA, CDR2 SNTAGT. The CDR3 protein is CASSDDAGASTDTQYF. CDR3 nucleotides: TGTGCCAGCAGTGACGATGCGGGGGCCTCCACAGATACGCAGTATTTT.

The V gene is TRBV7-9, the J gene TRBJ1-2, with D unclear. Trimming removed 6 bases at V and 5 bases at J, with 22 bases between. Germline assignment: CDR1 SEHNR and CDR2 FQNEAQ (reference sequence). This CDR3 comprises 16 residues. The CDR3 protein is CASSPGLGSSFYGYTF. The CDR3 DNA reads TGTGCCAGCAGTCCGGGCTTGGGCAGCTCGTTTTATGGCTACACCTTC.

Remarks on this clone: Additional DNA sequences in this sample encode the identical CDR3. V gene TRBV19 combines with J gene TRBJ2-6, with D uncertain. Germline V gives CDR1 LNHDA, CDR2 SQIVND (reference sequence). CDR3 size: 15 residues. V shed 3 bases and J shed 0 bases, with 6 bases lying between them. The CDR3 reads CASSIVSSGANVLTF. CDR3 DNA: TGTGCCAGTAGTATTGTTAGCTCTGGGGCCAACGTCCTGACTTTC. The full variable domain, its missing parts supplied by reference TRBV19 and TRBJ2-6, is DGGITQSPKYLFRKEGQNVTLSCEQNLNHDAMYWYRQDPGQGLRLIYYSQIVNDFQKGDIAEGYSVSREKKESFPLTVTSAQKNPTAFYLCASSIVSSGANVLTFGAGSRLTVL.

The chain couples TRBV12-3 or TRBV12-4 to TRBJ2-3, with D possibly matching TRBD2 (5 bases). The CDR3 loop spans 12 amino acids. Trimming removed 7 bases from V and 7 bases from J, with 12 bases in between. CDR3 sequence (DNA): TGTGCCAGCAATGAGGGCAGGCATACGCAGTATTTT. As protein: CASNEGRHTQYF.

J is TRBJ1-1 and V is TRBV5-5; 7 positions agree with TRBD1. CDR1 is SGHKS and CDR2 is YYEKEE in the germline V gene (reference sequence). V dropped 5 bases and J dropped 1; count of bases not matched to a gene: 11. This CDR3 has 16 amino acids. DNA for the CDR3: TGTGCCAGCAGTCCCACAGGGGCAACGGGGAACACTGAAGCTTTCTTT. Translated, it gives CASSPTGATGNTEAFF. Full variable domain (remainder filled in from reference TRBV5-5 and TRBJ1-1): DAGVTQSPTHLIKTRGQQVTLRCSPISGHKSVSWYQQVLGQGPQFIFQYYEKEERGRGNFPDRFSARQFPNYSSELNVNALLLGDSALYLCASSPTGATGNTEAFFGQGTRLTVV.

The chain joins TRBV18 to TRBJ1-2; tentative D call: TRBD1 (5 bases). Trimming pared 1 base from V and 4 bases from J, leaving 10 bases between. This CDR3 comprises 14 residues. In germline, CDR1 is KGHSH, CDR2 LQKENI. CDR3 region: CASSPQRDAYGYTF. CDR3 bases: TGTGCCAGCTCACCACAAAGGGACGCCTATGGCTACACCTTC.

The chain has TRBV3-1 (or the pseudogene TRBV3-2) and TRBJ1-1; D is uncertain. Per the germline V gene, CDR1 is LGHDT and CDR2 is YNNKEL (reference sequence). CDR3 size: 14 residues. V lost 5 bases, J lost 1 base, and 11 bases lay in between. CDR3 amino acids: CASSLFTENTEAFF. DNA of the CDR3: TGTGCCAGCAGCTTATTCACAGAGAACACTGAAGCTTTCTTT.

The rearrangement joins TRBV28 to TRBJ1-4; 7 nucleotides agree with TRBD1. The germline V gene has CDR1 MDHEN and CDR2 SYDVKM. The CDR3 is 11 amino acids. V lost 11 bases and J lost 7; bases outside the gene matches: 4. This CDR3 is CAFGTVEKLFF. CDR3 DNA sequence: TGTGCCTTCGGGACAGTTGAAAAACTGTTTTTT. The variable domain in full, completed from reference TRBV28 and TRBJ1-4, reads DVKVTQSSRYLVKRTGEKVFLECVQDMDHENMFWYRQDPGLGLRLIYFSYDVKMKEKGDIPEGYSVSREKKERFSLILESASTNQTSMYLCAFGTVEKLFFGSGTQLSVL.

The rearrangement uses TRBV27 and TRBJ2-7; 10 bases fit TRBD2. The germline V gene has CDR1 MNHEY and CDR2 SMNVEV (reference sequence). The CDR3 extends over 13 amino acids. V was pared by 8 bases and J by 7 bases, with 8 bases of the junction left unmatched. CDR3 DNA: TGTGCCAGCTCACTAGCGGGGCGGCGGGAGCAGTACTTC. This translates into CASSLAGRREQYF.

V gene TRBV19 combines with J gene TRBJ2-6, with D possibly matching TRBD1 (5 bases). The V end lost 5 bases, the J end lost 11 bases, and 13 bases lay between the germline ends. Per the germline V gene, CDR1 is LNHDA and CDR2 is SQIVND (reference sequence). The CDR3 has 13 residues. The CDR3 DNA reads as TGTGCCAGTAGTCTGGACATCCCCGACGTCCTGACTTTC. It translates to CASSLDIPDVLTF. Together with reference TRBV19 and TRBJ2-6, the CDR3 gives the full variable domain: DGGITQSPKYLFRKEGQNVTLSCEQNLNHDAMYWYRQDPGQGLRLIYYSQIVNDFQKGDIAEGYSVSREKKESFPLTVTSAQKNPTAFYLCASSLDIPDVLTFGAGSRLTVL.

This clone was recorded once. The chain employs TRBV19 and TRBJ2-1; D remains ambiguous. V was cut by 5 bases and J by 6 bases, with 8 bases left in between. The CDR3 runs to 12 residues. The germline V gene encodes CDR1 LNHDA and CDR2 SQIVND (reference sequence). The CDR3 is CASSVGRNEQFF. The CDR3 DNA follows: TGTGCCAGTAGTGTAGGACGCAATGAGCAGTTCTTC.

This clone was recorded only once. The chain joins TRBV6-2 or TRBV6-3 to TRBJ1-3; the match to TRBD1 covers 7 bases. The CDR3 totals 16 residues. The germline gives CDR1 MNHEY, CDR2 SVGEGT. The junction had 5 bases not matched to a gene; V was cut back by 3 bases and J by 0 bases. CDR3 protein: CASSYGQANSGNTIYF. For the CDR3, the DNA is TGTGCCAGCAGTTATGGACAGGCTAACTCTGGAAACACCATATATTTT.

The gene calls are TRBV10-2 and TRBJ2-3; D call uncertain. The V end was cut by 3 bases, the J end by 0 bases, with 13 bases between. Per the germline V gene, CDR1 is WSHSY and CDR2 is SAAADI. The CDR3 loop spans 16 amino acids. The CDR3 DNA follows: TGCGCCAGCAGTGAAGGGTCCGGAGCTAGCACAGATACGCAGTATTTT. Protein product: CASSEGSGASTDTQYF.

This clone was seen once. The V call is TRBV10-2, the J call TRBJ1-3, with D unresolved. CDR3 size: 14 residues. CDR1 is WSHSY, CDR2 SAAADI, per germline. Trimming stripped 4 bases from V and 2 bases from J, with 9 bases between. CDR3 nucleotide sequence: TGCGCCAGCAGTGTGCGGCTACCTGGAAACACCATATATTTT. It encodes CASSVRLPGNTIYF.

DNA for the CDR3: TGTGCCAGTAGTCTAGCGGCCGGGGAGCTGTTTTTT. Translated: CASSLAAGELFF. The chain couples TRBV19 to TRBJ2-2; 7 positions agree with TRBD2. The V segment lost 5 bases and the J segment 6 bases; nucleotides outside the gene matches: 0. This CDR3 is built from 12 residues. CDR1 LNHDA and CDR2 SQIVND come from the germline V gene (reference sequence). Based on the CDR3 plus reference TRBV19 and TRBJ2-2, the full variable domain is DGGITQSPKYLFRKEGQNVTLSCEQNLNHDAMYWYRQDPGQGLRLIYYSQIVNDFQKGDIAEGYSVSREKKESFPLTVTSAQKNPTAFYLCASSLAAGELFFGEGSRLTVL.

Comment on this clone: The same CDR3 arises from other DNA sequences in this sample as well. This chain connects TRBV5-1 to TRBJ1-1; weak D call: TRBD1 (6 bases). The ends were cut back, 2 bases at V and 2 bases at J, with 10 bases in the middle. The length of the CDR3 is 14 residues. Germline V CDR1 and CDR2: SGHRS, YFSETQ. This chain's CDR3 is CASSLRGQNTEAFF. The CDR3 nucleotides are TGCGCCAGCAGCTTAAGGGGACAAAACACTGAAGCTTTCTTT.

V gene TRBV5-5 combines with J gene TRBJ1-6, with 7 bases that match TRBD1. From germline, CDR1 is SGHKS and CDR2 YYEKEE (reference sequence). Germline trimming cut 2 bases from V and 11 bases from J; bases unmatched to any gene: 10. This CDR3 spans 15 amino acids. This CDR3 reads CASSFYRGYEAPLHF. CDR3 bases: TGTGCCAGCAGCTTTTACAGGGGATATGAGGCACCCCTCCACTTT. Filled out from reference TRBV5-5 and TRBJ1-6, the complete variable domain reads DAGVTQSPTHLIKTRGQQVTLRCSPISGHKSVSWYQQVLGQGPQFIFQYYEKEERGRGNFPDRFSARQFPNYSSELNVNALLLGDSALYLCASSFYRGYEAPLHFGNGTRLTVT.